This T cell receptor (beta chain) came from a study of T cells in localized non-small cell lung cancer. V was trimmed by 5 bases and J by 3 bases, leaving 13 bases between them. Germline CDR1 reads LNHDA; CDR2 reads SQIVND (reference sequence). This CDR3 is built from 14 residues. Sequenced by immunoSEQ multiplex PCR; TCRdb stores in-frame clones only, minus some. The sample shows roughly 23,000 clones, roughly 89% of them seen only once. Material: peripheral blood, obtained before any cancer treatment. The sequence derives from an older male donor with stage I lung adenocarcinoma. The V and J genes are TRBV19 and TRBJ1-1; D unresolved. CDR3 sequence reads: CASSPQVWDTEAFF. In nucleotides, the CDR3 is TGTGCCAGTAGTCCGCAGGTATGGGACACTGAAGCTTTCTTT.